The 17 T cell receptor beta chains given below trace back to one sample, sequenced in a study of T-cell memory formation after mild COVID-19. TCRdb redid the calling of the 5' RACE reads with MiXCR, one entry per CDR3 protein. The table records about 610,000 distinct CDR3 sequences, 15% to 20% of them present only once. The sample comprised PBMCs or a T cell subset sorted from them (not recorded which). The source of these receptors is an adult woman who had mild COVID-19 (a few samples of this study predate the infection). Cell type and time point are not known.

This clonotype was picked up a small number of times. In nucleotides, the CDR3 is TGTGCCAGCAGCCTAGCCCGGACAACAGGCGAGCAGTACTTC. Its protein product is CASSLARTTGEQYF. V and J are TRBV11-2 and TRBJ2-7, with D perhaps given as TRBD1 or TRBD2 (5 bases each). Germline assignment: CDR1 SGHAT and CDR2 FQNNGV. This CDR3 region has 14 residues. With 5 bases removed from V and 6 bases from J, the gap between germline ends came to 17 bases.

The chain recombines TRBV6-5 with TRBJ1-2, with unresolved D. The germline gives CDR1 MNHEY, CDR2 SVGAGI. This CDR3 region has 13 residues. V was trimmed by 0 bases and J by 12 bases, leaving 14 bases between them. CDR3 sequence reads: CASSYSTEAADTF. DNA of the CDR3: TGTGCCAGCAGTTACTCGACGGAGGCAGCCGACACCTTC.

The V gene is TRBV18, the J gene TRBJ2-7, with TRBD1 matching 11 bases. This CDR3 spans 15 amino acids. Per the germline V gene, CDR1 is KGHSH and CDR2 is LQKENI. J gave up 6 bases and V 5 bases, and 9 bases lay outside the gene matches. The CDR3 DNA follows: TGTGCCAGCTCAAAGAAGCCGGGGACAGGGGGCGAGCAGTACTTC. It codes for CASSKKPGTGGEQYF. Based on the CDR3 plus reference TRBV18 and TRBJ2-7, the full variable domain is NAGVMQNPRHLVRRRGQEARLRCSPMKGHSHVYWYRQLPEEGLKFMVYLQKENIIDESGMPKERFSAEFPKEGPSILRIQQVVRGDSAAYFCASSKKPGTGGEQYFGPGTRLTVT.

This clonotype ranks as medium-sized. The rearrangement uses TRBV10-3 and TRBJ2-6; the D is unclear. This CDR3 is 17 amino acids long. CDR1 ENHRY and CDR2 SYGVKD come from the germline V gene. Trimming took off 0 bases at V and 11 bases at J, with 20 bases between the two ends. The CDR3 DNA reads TGTGCCATCAGTGAGTCGAAGTCGCCAGGCCCCTCGGACGTCCTGACTTTC. Protein sequence: CAISESKSPGPSDVLTF.

V gene TRBV11-2 combines with J gene TRBJ2-7; D possibly corresponds to TRBD1 (6 bases). The CDR3 extends over 15 amino acids. Per the germline V gene, CDR1 is SGHAT and CDR2 is FQNNGV. Trimming left V 5 bases short and J 3 bases short, with 17 bases between. The CDR3 loop is CASSPVTDRGYEQYF. The CDR3 bases are TGTGCCAGCAGCCCTGTAACGGACAGAGGCTACGAGCAGTACTTC.

V is TRBV19 and J is TRBJ2-3; the match to TRBD2 covers 10 bases. The CDR3 loop spans 16 amino acids. Germline CDR1 and CDR2: LNHDA and SQIVND (reference sequence). The V and J ends lost 3 bases and 0 bases, in that order; junction bases with no gene match: 3. This CDR3 reads CASSIPTSGSTDTQYF. CDR3 nucleotide sequence: TGTGCCAGTAGTATCCCGACTAGCGGGAGCACAGATACGCAGTATTTT.

This clonotype was counted at least ten times. This chain joins TRBV5-1 and TRBJ2-1; 8 bases fit TRBD1. This CDR3 has 15 amino acids. V lost 4 bases to trimming and J lost 2 bases; unmatched junction nucleotides: 5. Germline V gene lookup returns CDR1 SGHRS and CDR2 YFSETQ. CDR3 coding DNA: TGCGCCAGCAGCACCGGACAGGGCGCCTACAATGAGCAGTTCTTC. It is translated as CASSTGQGAYNEQFF. Full variable domain (rest looked up from reference TRBV5-1 and TRBJ2-1): KAGVTQTPRYLIKTRGQQVTLSCSPISGHRSVSWYQQTPGQGLQFLFEYFSETQRNKGNFPGRFSGRQFSNSRSEMNVSTLELGDSALYLCASSTGQGAYNEQFFGPGTRLTVL.

The chain couples TRBV27 to TRBJ1-1; no clear D. There are 15 residues in the CDR3. Germline V gene lookup returns CDR1 MNHEY and CDR2 SMNVEV (reference sequence). Trimming stripped 9 bases from V and 1 base from J, with 18 bases between. CDR3 region: CASGRRGRTNTEAFF. The CDR3 DNA reads as TGTGCCAGTGGGCGTCGTGGACGGACGAACACTGAAGCTTTCTTT.

The chain employs TRBV7-2 and TRBJ1-1; 8 nucleotides agree with TRBD1. The CDR3 runs 15 residues. From germline, CDR1 is SGHTA and CDR2 FQGNSA. V trimming: 4 bases; J trimming: 3 bases; junction bases outside the gene matches: 7. CDR3 residues: CASSSRGRTDTEAFF. The CDR3 DNA follows: TGTGCCAGCAGCTCCAGGGGGCGGACGGACACTGAAGCTTTCTTT. Filled out from reference TRBV7-2 and TRBJ1-1, the complete variable domain reads GAGVSQSPSNKVTEKGKDVELRCDPISGHTALYWYRQSLGQGLEFLIYFQGNSAPDKSGLPSDRFSAERTGGSVSTLTIQRTQQEDSAVYLCASSSRGRTDTEAFFGQGTRLTVV.

This chain links TRBV2 with TRBJ2-6; TRBD2 matches 8 bases. This CDR3 has 18 residues. Germline CDR1 SNHLY, CDR2 FYNNEI. V lost 7 bases to trimming and J lost 0 bases; unmatched junction nucleotides: 11. The CDR3 region is CASTPGLVVNSGANVLTF. The CDR3 nucleotides are TGTGCCAGCACCCCGGGACTAGTCGTGAACTCTGGGGCCAACGTCCTGACTTTC.

This clonotype was detected once. The rearrangement links TRBV3-1 to TRBJ1-6; D is unresolved. Trimming cost V 2 bases and J 5 bases, with 13 bases left between them. Germline V gene lookup returns CDR1 LGHDT and CDR2 YNNKEL (reference sequence). The CDR3 sequence is 16 residues long. The CDR3, as DNA: TGTGCCAGCAGCCAAAGAGGATGGAGGAATAATTCACCCCTCCACTTT. Translated, it gives CASSQRGWRNNSPLHF.

V is TRBV20-1 and J is TRBJ2-7; 11 bases agree with TRBD2. This CDR3 comprises 13 residues. With 5 bases clipped from V and 5 bases from J, the junction kept 5 bases outside the gene matches. The V gene's germline CDR1 is DFQATT and CDR2 SNEGSKA (reference sequence). CDR3 region: CSAYSGGADEQYF. The CDR3, as DNA: TGCAGTGCTTATAGCGGGGGGGCGGACGAGCAGTACTTC.

The chain joins TRBV25-1 to TRBJ1-3; D remains ambiguous. The CDR3 consists of 13 residues. Germline V lookup: CDR1 MGHDK, CDR2 SYGVNS. Between the trimmed V and J ends, which lost 2 bases and 2 bases, there was a span of 4 bases. The CDR3 bases are TGTGCCAGCAGTGAAGGGACTGGAAACACCATATATTTT. This gives the protein CASSEGTGNTIYF.

The table lists this clonotype with many counts. The chain recombines TRBV29-1 with TRBJ2-5, with 10 nucleotides matching TRBD1. Germline loops: CDR1 SQVTM, CDR2 ANQGSEA. V shed 5 bases and J 0 bases; nucleotides not matched to a gene: 6. The CDR3 contains 15 residues. The CDR3 DNA reads TGCAGCGTTAGAAGGGACAGGGGATACCAAGAGACCCAGTACTTC. Translation gives CSVRRDRGYQETQYF.

This clonotype has a handful of counts. One junction end disagrees with the germline gene, perhaps due to a read error. The chain couples TRBV7-7 to TRBJ2-1, with TRBD1 identical over 8 bases. Germline V gene lookup returns CDR1 SSHAT and CDR2 FNYEAQ (reference sequence). There are 17 residues in the CDR3. In DNA form, the CDR3 reads TGTGCTAGCAGCCCTAGAACCGGGACAGGTGCCTACAATGAGCAGTTCTTC. Protein: CASSPRTGTGAYNEQFF.

The sample holds a few counts of this clonotype. The chain has TRBV5-6 and TRBJ1-4; perhaps TRBD1 as D (6 bases). From germline, CDR1 is SGHDT and CDR2 YYEEEE. The CDR3 contains 14 residues. Trimming pared 4 bases from V and 3 bases from J, leaving 10 bases between. This chain's CDR3 is CASSRGGSNEKLFF. The CDR3 DNA reads as TGTGCCAGCAGCCGAGGGGGATCTAATGAAAAACTGTTTTTT.

This sequence joins TRBV6-5 and TRBJ2-1; 10 nucleotides agree with TRBD2. The J segment lost 7 bases and the V segment lost 6 bases, leaving 9 bases of the junction unmatched. The CDR3 length is 15 residues. Per the germline V gene, CDR1 is MNHEY and CDR2 is SVGAGI. The CDR3 sequence is CASRKLAGVMNEQFF. The CDR3 DNA reads TGTGCCAGCAGGAAGCTAGCGGGGGTAATGAATGAGCAGTTCTTC.